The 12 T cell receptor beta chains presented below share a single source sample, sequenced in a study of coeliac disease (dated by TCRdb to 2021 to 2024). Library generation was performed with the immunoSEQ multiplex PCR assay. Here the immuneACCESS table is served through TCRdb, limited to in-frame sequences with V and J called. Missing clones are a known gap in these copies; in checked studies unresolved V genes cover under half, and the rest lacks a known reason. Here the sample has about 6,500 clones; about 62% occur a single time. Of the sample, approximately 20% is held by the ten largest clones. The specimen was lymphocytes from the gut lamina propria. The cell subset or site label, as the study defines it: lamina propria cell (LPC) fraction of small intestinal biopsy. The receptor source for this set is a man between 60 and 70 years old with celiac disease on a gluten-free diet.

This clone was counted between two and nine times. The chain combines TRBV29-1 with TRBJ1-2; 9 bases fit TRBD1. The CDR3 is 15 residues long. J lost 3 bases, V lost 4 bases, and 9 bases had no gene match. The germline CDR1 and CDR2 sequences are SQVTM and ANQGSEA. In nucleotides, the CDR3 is TGCAGCGTTGTTGCATTGGACAGGGGAGACTATGGCTACACCTTC. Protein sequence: CSVVALDRGDYGYTF.

CDR3 protein: CASRATGLNQPQHF. The CDR3, as DNA: TGTGCCAGCAGGGCGACAGGGCTCAATCAGCCCCAGCATTTT. The chain uses TRBV28 and TRBJ1-5; 7 bases are a match to TRBD1. The CDR3 totals 14 residues. The germline V gene has CDR1 MDHEN and CDR2 SYDVKM. V lost 6 bases and J lost 3; bases outside the gene matches: 5.

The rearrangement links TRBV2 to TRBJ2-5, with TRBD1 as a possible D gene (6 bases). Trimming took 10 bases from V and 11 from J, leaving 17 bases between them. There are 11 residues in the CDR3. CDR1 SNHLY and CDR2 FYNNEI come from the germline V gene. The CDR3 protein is CATEQGREQYF. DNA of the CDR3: TGTGCCACCGAACAGGGCAGGGAGCAGTACTTC. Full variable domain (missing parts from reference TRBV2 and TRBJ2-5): EPEVTQTPSHQVTQMGQEVILRCVPISNHLYFYWYRQILGQKVEFLVSFYNNEISEKSEIFDDQFSVERPDGSNFTLKIRSTKLEDSAMYFCATEQGREQYFGPGTRLLVL.

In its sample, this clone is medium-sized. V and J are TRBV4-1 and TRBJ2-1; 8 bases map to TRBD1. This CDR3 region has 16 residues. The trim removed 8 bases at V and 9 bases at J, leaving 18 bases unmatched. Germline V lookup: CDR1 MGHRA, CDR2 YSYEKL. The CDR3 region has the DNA TGCGCCAGCGCAGCTCTCCAGGGGGCCCACATTGGTGAGCAGTTCTTC. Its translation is CASAALQGAHIGEQFF.

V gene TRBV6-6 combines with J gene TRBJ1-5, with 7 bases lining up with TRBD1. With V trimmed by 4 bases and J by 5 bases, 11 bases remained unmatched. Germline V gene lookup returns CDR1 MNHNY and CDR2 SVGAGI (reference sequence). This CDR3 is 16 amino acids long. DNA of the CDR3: TGTGCCAGCAGTTTCCCACAGGGGTCGGGGGATCAGCCCCAGCATTTT. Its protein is CASSFPQGSGDQPQHF.

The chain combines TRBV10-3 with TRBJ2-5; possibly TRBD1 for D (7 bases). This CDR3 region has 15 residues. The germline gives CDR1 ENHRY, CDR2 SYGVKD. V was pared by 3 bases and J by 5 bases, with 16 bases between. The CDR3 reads CAISDGAGGLETQYF. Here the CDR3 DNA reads TGTGCCATCAGTGACGGGGCAGGGGGACTGGAGACCCAGTACTTC.

This CDR3 reads CSVEKGQGGTEQFF. CDR3 in DNA: TGCAGCGTTGAAAAGGGACAGGGGGGGACTGAGCAGTTCTTC. This chain joins TRBV29-1 and TRBJ2-1; 11 bases are shared with TRBD1. Germline CDR1 reads SQVTM; CDR2 reads ANQGSEA. V shed 2 bases, J shed 9 bases, and the junction held 6 bases outside the gene matches. This CDR3 region has 14 residues.

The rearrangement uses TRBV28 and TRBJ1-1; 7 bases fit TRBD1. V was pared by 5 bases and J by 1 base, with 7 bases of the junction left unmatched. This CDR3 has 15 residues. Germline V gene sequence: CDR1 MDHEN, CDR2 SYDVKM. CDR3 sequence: CASSPPTGWNTEAFF. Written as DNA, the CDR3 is TGTGCCAGCAGTCCCCCGACAGGGTGGAACACTGAAGCTTTCTTT.

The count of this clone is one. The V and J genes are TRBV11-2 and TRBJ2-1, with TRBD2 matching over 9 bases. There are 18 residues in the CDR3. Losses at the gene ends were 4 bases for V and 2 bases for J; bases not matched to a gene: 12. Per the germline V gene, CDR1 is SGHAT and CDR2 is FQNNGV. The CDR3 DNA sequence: TGTGCCAGCAGCTCCCGAAATAGCGGGGGTGGAACCTACAATGAGCAGTTCTTC. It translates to CASSSRNSGGGTYNEQFF.

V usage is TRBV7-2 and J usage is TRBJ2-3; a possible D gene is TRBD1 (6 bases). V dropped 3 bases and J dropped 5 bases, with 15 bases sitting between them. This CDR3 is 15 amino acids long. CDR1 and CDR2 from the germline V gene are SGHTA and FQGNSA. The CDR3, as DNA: TGTGCCAGCAGCTTCGCCCTGGGGGCGGGAGATACGCAGTATTTT. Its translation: CASSFALGAGDTQYF.

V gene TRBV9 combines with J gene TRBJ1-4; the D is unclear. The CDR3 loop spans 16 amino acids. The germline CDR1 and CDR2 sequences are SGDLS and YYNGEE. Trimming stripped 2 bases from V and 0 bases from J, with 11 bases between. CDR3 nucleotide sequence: TGTGCCAGCAGCGTGGCCCCGGGGACAACTAATGAAAAACTGTTTTTT. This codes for CASSVAPGTTNEKLFF. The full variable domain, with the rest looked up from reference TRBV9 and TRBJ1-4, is DSGVTQTPKHLITATGQRVTLRCSPRSGDLSVYWYQQSLDQGLQFLIQYYNGEERAKGNILERFSAQQFPDLHSELNLSSLELGDSALYFCASSVAPGTTNEKLFFGSGTQLSVL.

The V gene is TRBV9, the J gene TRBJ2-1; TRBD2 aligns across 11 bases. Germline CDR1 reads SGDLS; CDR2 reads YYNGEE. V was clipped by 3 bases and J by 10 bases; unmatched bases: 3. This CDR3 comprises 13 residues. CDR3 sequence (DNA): TGTGCCAGCAGCGCCCGACTAGCGGGGGAGCAGTTCTTC. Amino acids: CASSARLAGEQFF. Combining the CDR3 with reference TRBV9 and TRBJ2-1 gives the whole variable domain DSGVTQTPKHLITATGQRVTLRCSPRSGDLSVYWYQQSLDQGLQFLIQYYNGEERAKGNILERFSAQQFPDLHSELNLSSLELGDSALYFCASSARLAGEQFFGPGTRLTVL.